Shown below are 30 T cell receptor beta chains from a single sample sequenced in a study of T-cell reconstitution after alpha-beta-depleted transplantation in children (dated by TCRdb to the mid-2010s). The treatment or condition label, read with the paper, signifies: allogeneic hematopoietic cell transplantation with graft depleted of TCRalphabeta T cells and CD19 B cells. Library preparation was by PCR. This sample was sequenced with an Illumina HiSeq 2500. TCR library preparation used molecular barcoding, with unique molecular identifiers applied to normalize quantification of the TCRbeta repertoire. Clones were called with MiXCR by TCRdb after fastp trimmed the public reads at Q25, and only in-frame beta chains were retained. Every entry covers one CDR3 protein and lists the most common genes and DNA from its rows. This sample has tens of thousands of distinct CDR3 sequences in its table, and about 5.8% of those were observed once. Clones ranked in the top ten supply around 6.6% of the sample.

Specimen: PBMCs, mostly from graft donor cells, collected 180 days after TCRalphabeta/CD19-depleted stem cell transplant. These receptors originate from a male patient younger than 18 who had a stem cell transplant for acute myeloid leukemia, so the T cells may come from the graft donor.

This clonotype was seen ten or more times. This rearrangement joins TRBV9 to TRBJ2-1; 9 nucleotides agree with TRBD1. V was pared by 2 bases and J by 0 bases, with 12 bases of the junction left unmatched. CDR3 length equals 19 residues. The germline V gene has CDR1 SGDLS and CDR2 YYNGEE. Written as DNA, the CDR3 is TGTGCCAGCAGCGTCAGTCCCGGGACAGGGCTTTCCTCCTACAATGAGCAGTTCTTC. Amino acids: CASSVSPGTGLSSYNEQFF.

This clonotype was detected many times. The chain carries TRBV20-1 and TRBJ2-7, with 15 bases aligning to TRBD2. CDR1 and CDR2 (germline): DFQATT, SNEGSKA (reference sequence). There are 16 residues in the CDR3. The V and J ends lost 6 bases and 6 bases, in that order; junction bases with no gene match: 12. The CDR3 nucleotides read TGCAGTGCCACCCGGACTAGCGGGAGGGCCTTCCTCGAGCAGTACTTC. Translating it yields CSATRTSGRAFLEQYF.

This clonotype was recorded many times. CDR3 sequence: CASSSLAYGDTEAFF. In nucleotides, the CDR3 is TGCGCCAGCAGCTCTCTTGCCTACGGGGACACTGAAGCTTTCTTT. V usage is TRBV5-1 and J usage is TRBJ1-1; unclear D gene. The CDR3 covers 15 residues. The V end was cut by 3 bases, the J end by 3 bases, with 15 bases between. Germline lookup yields CDR1 SGHRS and CDR2 YFSETQ. The whole variable domain, remainder taken from reference TRBV5-1 and TRBJ1-1, is KAGVTQTPRYLIKTRGQQVTLSCSPISGHRSVSWYQQTPGQGLQFLFEYFSETQRNKGNFPGRFSGRQFSNSRSEMNVSTLELGDSALYLCASSSLAYGDTEAFFGQGTRLTVV.

This clonotype was counted only a few times. This may arise from a read error, as a much more abundant clone is one base away. This sequence joins TRBV20-1 and TRBJ2-1; TRBD2 matches at 8 bases. The CDR3 runs 17 residues. Germline V gives CDR1 DFQATT, CDR2 SNEGSKA (reference sequence). In nucleotides, the CDR3 is TGCTGTGCTAGAGATACGAGCGGGAGTGTTTCCTACAATGAGCAGTTCTTC. Translating it yields CCARDTSGSVSYNEQFF.

This clonotype was detected many times. The V call is TRBV7-2, the J call TRBJ1-1, with D maybe TRBD1 (6 bases). In germline, CDR1 is SGHTA, CDR2 FQGNSA. This CDR3 has 14 residues. The germline V and J ends were trimmed by 8 bases and 0 bases, with 13 bases remaining between them. This CDR3 is CASCQGGVNTEAFF. The CDR3 region has the DNA TGTGCCAGCTGCCAAGGGGGAGTGAACACTGAAGCTTTCTTT.

In its sample, this clonotype was seen a few times. This chain links TRBV15 with TRBJ2-1; 10 positions match TRBD2. Germline V gene lookup returns CDR1 LNHNV and CDR2 YYDKDF (reference sequence). The CDR3 is made up of 16 amino acids. Unmatched junction bases numbered 7, after V lost 4 bases and J lost 4 bases. The CDR3 DNA reads as TGTGCCACCAGCAAGGGACTAGCGCTCTCGTACAATGAGCAGTTCTTC. Protein sequence: CATSKGLALSYNEQFF.

This clonotype was counted ten times or more. This chain connects TRBV18 to TRBJ1-5, with D possibly TRBD1 on 5 matching bases. This CDR3 is 16 amino acids long. Germline assignment: CDR1 KGHSH and CDR2 LQKENI. V gave up 2 bases and J gave up 2 bases, with 13 bases separating them. As DNA, the CDR3 is TGTGCCAGCTCACCAGTGCGGGGCTTTGGCAATCAGCCCCAGCATTTT. Protein product: CASSPVRGFGNQPQHF.

The table lists this clonotype with many counts. The chain couples TRBV29-1 to TRBJ1-2; 10 positions agree with TRBD1. The germline V gene encodes CDR1 SQVTM and CDR2 ANQGSEA. This CDR3 is 12 amino acids long. Unmatched junction bases numbered 5, after V lost 7 bases and J lost 6 bases. The CDR3 sequence is CSAGQGEDGYTF. CDR3 nucleotide sequence: TGCAGCGCCGGACAGGGGGAAGATGGCTACACCTTC.

This clonotype was picked up many times. The chain has TRBV10-3 and TRBJ2-1; the D gene is possibly TRBD2 (6 bases). Trimming took off 5 bases at V and 4 bases at J, with 15 bases between the two ends. This CDR3 has 15 amino acids. CDR1 ENHRY and CDR2 SYGVKD come from the germline V gene. DNA of the CDR3: TGTGCCATCAGTTACCGACTAGGCGCTTACAATGAGCAGTTCTTC. Protein: CAISYRLGAYNEQFF.

The rearrangement links TRBV30 to TRBJ2-1, with 8 bases fitting TRBD2. The ends lost 2 bases at V and 12 bases at J; junction bases unmatched: 3. Germline CDR1 reads GTSNPN; CDR2 reads SVGIG (reference sequence). CDR3 length: 11 residues. CDR3 coding DNA: TGTGCCTGGAGTAGCGGGAGCGGGCAGTTCTTC. Protein sequence: CAWSSGSGQFF.

The genes are TRBV10-3 and TRBJ2-2; 10 nucleotides line up with TRBD2. CDR3 length equals 16 residues. The V and J ends lost 7 bases and 5 bases, in that order; junction bases with no gene match: 10. Germline CDR1 and CDR2: ENHRY and SYGVKD. The CDR3 is CAINQRGGQGTGELFF. The DNA for the CDR3 is TGTGCCATCAACCAGCGGGGGGGCCAGGGGACCGGGGAGCTGTTTTTT.

There are many counts of this clonotype. V gene TRBV7-2 combines with J gene TRBJ2-1; D is uncertain. V lost 5 bases to trimming and J lost 1 base, with 9 bases between them. CDR3 length: 14 residues. CDR1 and CDR2 (germline): SGHTA, FQGNSA. Written as DNA, the CDR3 is TGTGCCAGCAGCCCGACGGGTTCCTACAATGAGCAGTTCTTC. Protein sequence: CASSPTGSYNEQFF.

This clonotype has a count of ten or more. The chain employs TRBV5-1 and TRBJ2-5; the D is unclear. The CDR3 contains 12 residues. V gave up 4 bases and J gave up 5 bases, with 9 bases separating them. CDR1 and CDR2 from the germline V gene are SGHRS and YFSETQ. CDR3 region: CASSNSMETQYF. The DNA for the CDR3 is TGCGCCAGCAGCAATTCGATGGAGACCCAGTACTTC.

This clonotype was seen at least ten times. V and J are TRBV20-1 and TRBJ2-1; no clear D. The CDR3 is 13 residues long. The germline V gene has CDR1 DFQATT and CDR2 SNEGSKA (reference sequence). V lost 0 bases to trimming and J lost 10 bases, with 13 bases between them. CDR3 sequence reads: CSARDWNVGEQFF. The CDR3 DNA is TGCAGTGCTAGAGACTGGAACGTGGGGGAGCAGTTCTTC.

Note on this clonotype: The DNA is left out, because the CDR3 cannot be placed on it with certainty; the CDR3 is given as TCRdb lists it. The V call is TRBV11-1, the J call TRBJ1-2. The CDR3 numbers 15 amino acids, ends counted. From germline, CDR1 is SGHAT and CDR2 FQDESV (reference sequence). The CDR3 reads CASSLDTWVGYGSTF.

V is TRBV19 and J is TRBJ2-2, with a possible D match to TRBD2 (6 bases). Germline CDR1 is LNHDA and CDR2 is SQIVND (reference sequence). The CDR3 extends over 16 amino acids. V lost 4 bases and J lost 2, with 14 bases in between. The CDR3 reads CASSRAGRFNTGELFF. The DNA for the CDR3 is TGTGCCAGTAGTAGGGCGGGGCGGTTCAACACCGGGGAGCTGTTTTTT.

This clonotype came up many times. The chain employs TRBV20-1 and TRBJ2-1, with D possibly being TRBD2 (6 bases). This CDR3 has 14 amino acids. Germline V lookup: CDR1 DFQATT, CDR2 SNEGSKA (reference sequence). V lost 3 bases, J lost 6 bases, and 15 bases lay in between. The CDR3, as DNA: TGCAGTGCTAGTAGACTAGTTGGGGGCAATGAGCAGTTCTTC. Translating it yields CSASRLVGGNEQFF.

This clonotype was observed many times. The junction departs from germline at one end; a sequencing error may be responsible. The rearrangement links TRBV12-5 to TRBJ2-2; the D is unclear. The CDR3 runs 12 residues. Germline CDR1 LGHNT, CDR2 FRNRAP. CDR3 amino acids: CASGMVSGELFF. The CDR3 DNA reads TGTGCTAGTGGTATGGTTAGCGGGGAGCTGTTTTTT. Together with reference TRBV12-5 and TRBJ2-2, the CDR3 gives the full variable domain: DARVTQTPRHKVTEMGQEVTMRCQPILGHNTVFWYRQTMMQGLELLAYFRNRAPLDDSGMPKDRFSAEMPDATLATLKIQPSEPRDSAVYFCASGMVSGELFFGEGSRLTVL.

This clonotype was counted at least ten times. This sequence joins TRBV29-1 and TRBJ2-1; 8 bases agree with TRBD2. CDR3 length equals 13 residues. Per germline, CDR1 SQVTM and CDR2 ANQGSEA. J lost 7 bases, V lost 4 bases, and 6 bases had no gene match. The chain's CDR3 is CSVVWGLGNEQFF. CDR3 coding DNA: TGCAGCGTTGTGTGGGGACTAGGGAATGAGCAGTTCTTC.

This clonotype has ten or more counts. V usage is TRBV20-1 and J usage is TRBJ1-1, with no clear D. The CDR3 length is 11 residues. CDR1 and CDR2 (germline): DFQATT, SNEGSKA (reference sequence). The V and J ends lost 4 bases and 1 base respectively, with 4 bases between them. CDR3 sequence: CSATGNTEAFF. As DNA, the CDR3 is TGCAGTGCTACAGGGAACACTGAAGCTTTCTTT.

This clonotype has a count of ten or more. The V gene is TRBV3-1, the J gene TRBJ2-1, with TRBD2 matching 14 bases. V dropped 4 bases and J dropped 2; count of bases not matched to a gene: 10. The CDR3 consists of 19 residues. CDR1 and CDR2 from the germline V gene are LGHDT and YNNKEL (reference sequence). The DNA for the CDR3 is TGTGCCAGCAGCCCCTCCGGGACTAGCGGGAGTGGCACCTACAATGAGCAGTTCTTC. Its translation: CASSPSGTSGSGTYNEQFF.

At least ten counts were recorded for this clonotype. The chain employs TRBV27 and TRBJ1-2; 8 bases align to TRBD1. The CDR3 is 14 amino acids. V shed 2 bases, J shed 7 bases, and the junction held 6 bases outside the gene matches. Per the germline V gene, CDR1 is MNHEY and CDR2 is SMNVEV (reference sequence). CDR3 in amino acids: CASSLRQGASGYTF. Here the CDR3 DNA reads TGTGCCAGCAGTTTAAGGCAGGGGGCGAGTGGCTACACCTTC.

This clonotype has a handful of counts. The V call is TRBV19, the J call TRBJ2-2; a weak D match, TRBD2 (5 bases). CDR1 is LNHDA and CDR2 is SQIVND in the germline V gene (reference sequence). Trimming left V 0 bases short and J 6 bases short, with 11 bases between. The length of the CDR3 is 15 residues. The CDR3 sequence is CASSIDQGGPGELFF. The CDR3 DNA reads as TGTGCCAGTAGTATAGATCAAGGCGGGCCCGGGGAGCTGTTTTTT.

The table lists this clonotype with many counts. The rearrangement uses TRBV5-1 and TRBJ2-1; a possible D gene is TRBD2 (6 bases). V was clipped by 1 base and J by 3 bases, with 20 bases between them. Germline V gives CDR1 SGHRS, CDR2 YFSETQ. The CDR3 has 18 amino acids. The CDR3 coding sequence is TGCGCCAGCAGCTTGAGGGCCTCGGGGACTGCTAACTACAATGAGCAGTTCTTC. It encodes CASSLRASGTANYNEQFF.

This clonotype was seen many times. V usage is TRBV12-3 or TRBV12-4 and J usage is TRBJ2-1; D gene unclear. The CDR3 extends over 12 amino acids. Trimming stripped 5 bases from V and 10 bases from J, with 12 bases between. CDR3 sequence (DNA): TGTGCCAGCAGTCTCTTTCCCAGGGAGCAGTTCTTC. Its translation is CASSLFPREQFF.

This clonotype rates as medium-sized (0.01 to 0.1%). The chain is built from TRBV7-9 and TRBJ2-7, with D hard to call. The CDR3 runs to 14 residues. V shed 4 bases and J shed 0 bases, with 10 bases lying between them. Germline V gene sequence: CDR1 SEHNR, CDR2 FQNEAQ (reference sequence). CDR3 DNA: TGTGCCAGCAGCTCCCTAACAAGCTCCTACGAGCAGTACTTC. Translation gives CASSSLTSSYEQYF.

This clonotype was counted ten times or more. The chain joins TRBV2 to TRBJ2-4; D uncertain. CDR1 and CDR2 (germline): SNHLY, FYNNEI. The CDR3 runs to 10 residues. Deletions cut 9 bases from V and 7 bases from J, with 7 bases between. The CDR3 loop is CASSRNIQYF. The CDR3 coding sequence is TGTGCCAGTTCAAGGAACATTCAGTACTTC.

This clonotype was picked up many times. V is TRBV4-1 and J is TRBJ2-5, with 11 bases fitting TRBD2. Germline V CDR1 and CDR2: MGHRA, YSYEKL. The CDR3 is 15 residues long. Trimming took 6 bases from V and 5 from J; bases not matched to a gene: 8. The CDR3 coding sequence is TGCGCCAGCAGACTGCTAGCGGGGGGCGGGGAGACCCAGTACTTC. Translated: CASRLLAGGGETQYF.

This clonotype was seen at least ten times. The chain is built from TRBV3-1 and TRBJ1-2, with D tentatively TRBD1 (5 bases). Germline V gene sequence: CDR1 LGHDT, CDR2 YNNKEL (reference sequence). Trimming stripped 3 bases from V and 2 bases from J, with 10 bases between. This CDR3 spans 14 amino acids. Here the CDR3 DNA reads TGTGCCAGCAGCCAGAGGGGTCGGAACTATGGCTACACCTTC. This codes for CASSQRGRNYGYTF.

In this sample, this clonotype turned up many times. The CDR3 region has the DNA TGTGCCAGTAGCGTTTACAATGAGCAGTTCTTC. Residues: CASSVYNEQFF. The chain combines TRBV19 with TRBJ2-1; D gene uncertain. The V gene lost 6 bases and the J gene lost 4 bases, with 4 bases spanning the gap. CDR3 length: 11 amino acids. Per the germline V gene, CDR1 is LNHDA and CDR2 is SQIVND (reference sequence).